This entry lists 10 T cell receptor beta chains sequenced from one sample in a study of blood T cell repertoires in COVID-19. Measured with immunoSEQ multiplex PCR; TCRdb has only the in-frame clones, and not every one. The sample lists under 250,000 clones; approximately 78% were seen once. The sequenced sample consisted of peripheral blood. Receptors originate from a woman aged 18-29 years with acute or convalescent COVID-19.

The rearrangement links TRBV14 to TRBJ1-5; D call uncertain. The ends were cut back, 1 base at V and 1 base at J, with 8 bases in the middle. The CDR3 extends over 15 amino acids. The germline gives CDR1 SGHDN, CDR2 FVKESK. CDR3 nucleotides: TGTGCCAGCAGCCAAGGTCGCGGCAGCAATCAGCCCCAGCATTTT. It encodes CASSQGRGSNQPQHF.

The J gene is TRBJ1-2, the V gene TRBV6-2 or TRBV6-3, with D uncertain. The CDR3 extends over 17 amino acids. Trimming pared 1 base from V and 0 bases from J, leaving 15 bases between. The germline V gene encodes CDR1 MNHEY and CDR2 SVGEGT. CDR3 coding DNA: TGTGCCAGCAGTTACTTGTCCCTACGGGAAGCTAACTATGGCTACACCTTC. Translating gives CASSYLSLREANYGYTF.

The chain has TRBV27 and TRBJ2-2; 16 bases match TRBD2. Trimming at V came to 4 bases and at J to 5 bases, leaving 13 bases not matched to a gene. This CDR3 region has 20 residues. Germline V lookup: CDR1 MNHEY, CDR2 SMNVEV (reference sequence). The CDR3 bases are TGTGCCAGCAGTTCGCCAAACACGGGACTAGCGGGAGGGGAAACCGGGGAGCTGTTTTTT. Translated: CASSSPNTGLAGGETGELFF.

J is TRBJ2-4 and V is TRBV28; a weak D match, TRBD1 (6 bases). Per the germline V gene, CDR1 is MDHEN and CDR2 is SYDVKM. This CDR3 is 16 amino acids long. V lost 6 bases to trimming and J lost 4 bases, with 19 bases between them. The CDR3 region is CASSTVPGTHKNIQYF. The CDR3 DNA reads as TGTGCCAGCAGCACCGTCCCCGGGACACATAAAAACATTCAGTACTTC.

The chain links TRBV4-3 to TRBJ2-3; possibly TRBD2 for D (5 bases). This CDR3 has 16 residues. The V gene lost 0 bases and the J gene lost 6 bases, with 16 bases spanning the gap. Germline V CDR1 and CDR2: LGHNA, YSLEER. The CDR3 nucleotides are TGCGCCAGCAGCCAAGAGGCCACCGGGGTTGGGGATACGCAGTATTTT. This codes for CASSQEATGVGDTQYF.

The sample holds a few counts of this clone. The V and J genes are TRBV13 and TRBJ1-6; the D gene is possibly TRBD1 (6 bases). V lost 6 bases to trimming and J lost 0 bases, with 12 bases between them. The germline gives CDR1 PRHDT, CDR2 FYEKMQ (reference sequence). The CDR3 is 16 residues long. This chain's CDR3 is CASSFTGSSYNSPLHF. For the CDR3, the DNA is TGTGCCAGCAGTTTCACAGGGAGCTCCTATAATTCACCCCTCCACTTT.

V and J are TRBV29-1 and TRBJ2-7; TRBD1 might be the D (5 bases). The V and J ends lost 4 bases and 7 bases respectively, with 17 bases between them. Per germline, CDR1 SQVTM and CDR2 ANQGSEA. The CDR3 covers 13 residues. CDR3 amino acids: CSVVVQAKWEQYF. The CDR3, as DNA: TGCAGCGTTGTAGTACAGGCTAAGTGGGAGCAGTACTTC.

The V and J genes are TRBV6-5 and TRBJ2-7, with TRBD2 identical over 8 bases. Germline V gene sequence: CDR1 MNHEY, CDR2 SVGAGI. The CDR3 contains 14 residues. The junction had 5 bases not matched to a gene; V was cut back by 6 bases and J by 1 base. The CDR3 protein is CASSRGLESYEQYF. The DNA of the CDR3 is TGTGCCAGCAGCCGGGGACTAGAATCCTACGAGCAGTACTTC.

V is TRBV2 and J is TRBJ2-7; D gene uncertain. The CDR3 has 15 amino acids. Trimming removed 7 bases at V and 6 bases at J, with 22 bases between. Germline lookup yields CDR1 SNHLY and CDR2 FYNNEI. The CDR3 is CASTNSVVSLSEQYF. Here the CDR3 DNA reads TGTGCCAGCACCAACTCTGTGGTCTCCCTCTCCGAGCAGTACTTC.

The chain joins TRBV7-9 to TRBJ1-5; the D is unclear. The CDR3 has 15 residues. Germline loops: CDR1 SEHNR, CDR2 FQNEAQ (reference sequence). The V gene lost 5 bases and the J gene lost 3 bases, with 14 bases spanning the gap. In DNA form, the CDR3 reads TGTGCCAGCAGCCTAAGTGGTCTCACCAATCAGCCCCAGCATTTT. Its protein product is CASSLSGLTNQPQHF.